This T cell receptor beta chain appears in the sequencing data of a study of T cell repertoires in cytomegalovirus infection. About the research overall: Both a matching HLA type and CMV infection were indicated by public TCR beta signatures. Study-wide results and caveats: CMV-specific TCR beta clonotypes restricted by HLA-C dominated the ex vivo response. Pooled public TCR beta family frequency picked out CMV carriers with the relevant HLA.

V was pared by 8 bases and J by 1 base, with 14 bases between. CDR3 length: 14 residues. From germline, CDR1 is SGHTA and CDR2 FQGNSA. TCRdb processed the reads anew with MiXCR; each CDR3 protein has one entry. The repertoire holds roughly 230,000 distinct CDR3 sequences, with approximately 15% as singletons. The table lists this clonotype with many counts. Its antigen is not known. This receptor was identified in a human donor in good health (CMV status not recorded). Some clones in this sample may be carry-over from other donors' samples. Material for sequencing was CD8+ T cells from PBMCs. The gene calls are TRBV7-2 and TRBJ1-1, with unresolved D. CDR3 nucleotides: TGTGCCAGCGGGGAGAGTCTGGGGAACACTGAAGCTTTCTTT. Amino acids: CASGESLGNTEAFF. The entire variable domain, with the rest obtained from reference TRBV7-2 and TRBJ1-1, is as follows: GAGVSQSPSNKVTEKGKDVELRCDPISGHTALYWYRQSLGQGLEFLIYFQGNSAPDKSGLPSDRFSAERTGGSVSTLTIQRTQQEDSAVYLCASGESLGNTEAFFGQGTRLTVV.